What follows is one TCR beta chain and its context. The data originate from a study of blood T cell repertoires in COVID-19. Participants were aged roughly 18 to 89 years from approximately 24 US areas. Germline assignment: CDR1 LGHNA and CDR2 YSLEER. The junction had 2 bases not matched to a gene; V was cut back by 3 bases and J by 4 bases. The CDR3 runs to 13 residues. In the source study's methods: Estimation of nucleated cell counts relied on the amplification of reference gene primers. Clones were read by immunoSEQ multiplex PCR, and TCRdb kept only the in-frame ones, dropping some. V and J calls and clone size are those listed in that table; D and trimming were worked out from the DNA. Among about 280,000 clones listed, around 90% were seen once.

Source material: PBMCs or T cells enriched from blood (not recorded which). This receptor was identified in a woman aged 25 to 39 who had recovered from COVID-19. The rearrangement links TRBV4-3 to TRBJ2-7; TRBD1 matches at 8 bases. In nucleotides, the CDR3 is TGCGCCAGCAGCCAGGACAGGGTTTACGAGCAGTACTTC. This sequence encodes CASSQDRVYEQYF.